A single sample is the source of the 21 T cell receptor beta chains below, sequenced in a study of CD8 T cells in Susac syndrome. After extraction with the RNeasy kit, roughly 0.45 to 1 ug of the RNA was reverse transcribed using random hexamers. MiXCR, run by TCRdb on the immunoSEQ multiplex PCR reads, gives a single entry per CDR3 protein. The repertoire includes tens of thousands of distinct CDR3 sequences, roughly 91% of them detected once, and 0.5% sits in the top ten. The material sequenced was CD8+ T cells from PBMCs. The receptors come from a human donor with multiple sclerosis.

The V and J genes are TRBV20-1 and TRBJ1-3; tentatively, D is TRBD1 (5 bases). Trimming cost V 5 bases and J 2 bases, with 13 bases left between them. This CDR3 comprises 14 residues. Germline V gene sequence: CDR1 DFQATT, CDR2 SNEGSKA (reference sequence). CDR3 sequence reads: CSARAGGAGNTIYF. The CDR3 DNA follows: TGCAGTGCTCGGGCGGGGGGAGCTGGAAACACCATATATTTT.

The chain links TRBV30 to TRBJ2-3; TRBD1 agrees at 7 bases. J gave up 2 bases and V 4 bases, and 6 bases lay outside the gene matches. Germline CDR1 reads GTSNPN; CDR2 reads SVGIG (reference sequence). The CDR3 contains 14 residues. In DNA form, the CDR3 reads TGTGCCTGGATCCCGACAGGGAACACAGATACGCAGTATTTT. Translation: CAWIPTGNTDTQYF.

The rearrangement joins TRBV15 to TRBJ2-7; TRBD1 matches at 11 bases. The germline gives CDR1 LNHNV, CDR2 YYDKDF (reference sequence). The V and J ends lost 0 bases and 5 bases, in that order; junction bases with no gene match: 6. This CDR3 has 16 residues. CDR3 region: CATSRENGQGADEQYF. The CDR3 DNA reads TGTGCCACCAGCAGAGAGAACGGACAGGGGGCGGACGAGCAGTACTTC.

This CDR3 is CSAFPDLNQETQYF. DNA of the CDR3: TGCAGTGCTTTTCCGGACCTAAACCAAGAGACCCAGTACTTC. The V call is TRBV20-1, the J call TRBJ2-5; D is unclear. Germline loops: CDR1 DFQATT, CDR2 SNEGSKA (reference sequence). V dropped 5 bases and J dropped 0 bases, with 13 bases sitting between them. The CDR3 runs to 14 residues.

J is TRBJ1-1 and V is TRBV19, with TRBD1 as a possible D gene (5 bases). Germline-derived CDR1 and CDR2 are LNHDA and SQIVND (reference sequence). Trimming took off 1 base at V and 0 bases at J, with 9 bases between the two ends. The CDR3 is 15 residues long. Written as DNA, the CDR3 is TGTGCCAGTAGTATAGGAGACAGTCTGAACACTGAAGCTTTCTTT. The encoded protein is CASSIGDSLNTEAFF.

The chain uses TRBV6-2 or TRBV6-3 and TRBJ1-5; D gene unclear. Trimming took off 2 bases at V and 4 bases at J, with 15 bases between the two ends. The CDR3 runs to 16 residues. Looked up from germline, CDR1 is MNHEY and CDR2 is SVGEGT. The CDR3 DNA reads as TGTGCCAGCAGTTACGGTGTACGGACCACAAATCAGCCCCAGCATTTT. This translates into CASSYGVRTTNQPQHF.

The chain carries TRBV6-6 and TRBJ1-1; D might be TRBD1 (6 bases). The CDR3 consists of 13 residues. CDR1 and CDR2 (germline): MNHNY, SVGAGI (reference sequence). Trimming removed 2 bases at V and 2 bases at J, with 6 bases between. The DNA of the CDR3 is TGTGCCAGCAGTTACGGGGGCAACACTGAAGCTTTCTTT. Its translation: CASSYGGNTEAFF.

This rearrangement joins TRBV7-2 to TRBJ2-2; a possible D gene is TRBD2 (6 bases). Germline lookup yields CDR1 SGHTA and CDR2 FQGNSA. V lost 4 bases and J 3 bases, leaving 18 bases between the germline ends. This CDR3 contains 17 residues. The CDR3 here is CASSYIFKVADTGELFF. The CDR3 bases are TGTGCCAGCAGCTACATCTTCAAGGTAGCGGACACCGGGGAGCTGTTTTTT.

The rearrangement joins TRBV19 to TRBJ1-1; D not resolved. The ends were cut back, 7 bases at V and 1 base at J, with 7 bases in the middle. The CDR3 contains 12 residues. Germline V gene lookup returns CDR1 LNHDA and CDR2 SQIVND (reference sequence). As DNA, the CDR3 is TGTGCCAGTACTGCGGGGAACACTGAAGCTTTCTTT. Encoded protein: CASTAGNTEAFF.

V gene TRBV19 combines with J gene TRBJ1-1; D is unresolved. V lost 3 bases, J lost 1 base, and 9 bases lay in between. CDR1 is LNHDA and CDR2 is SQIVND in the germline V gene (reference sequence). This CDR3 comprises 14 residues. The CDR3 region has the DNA TGTGCCAGTAGTATCTATAGTGGGAACACTGAAGCTTTCTTT. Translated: CASSIYSGNTEAFF.

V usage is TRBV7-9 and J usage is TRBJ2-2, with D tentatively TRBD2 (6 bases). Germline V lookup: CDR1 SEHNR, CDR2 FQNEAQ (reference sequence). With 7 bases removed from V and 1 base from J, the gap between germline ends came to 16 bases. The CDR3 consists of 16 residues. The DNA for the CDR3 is TGTGCCAGCACCACATTCCGGGACTTGAACACCGGGGAGCTGTTTTTT. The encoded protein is CASTTFRDLNTGELFF.

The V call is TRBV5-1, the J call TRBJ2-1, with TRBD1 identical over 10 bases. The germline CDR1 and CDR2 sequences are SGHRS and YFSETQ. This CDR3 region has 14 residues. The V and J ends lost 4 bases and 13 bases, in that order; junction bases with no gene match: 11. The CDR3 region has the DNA TGCGCCAGCAGCACCGGGACAGGGGCGTTCGAACAGTTCTTC. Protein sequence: CASSTGTGAFEQFF.

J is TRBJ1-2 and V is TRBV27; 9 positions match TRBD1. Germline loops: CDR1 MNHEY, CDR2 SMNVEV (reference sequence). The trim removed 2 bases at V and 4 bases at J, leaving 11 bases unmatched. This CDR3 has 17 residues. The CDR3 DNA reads TGTGCCAGCAGTTTAAAGGGACAGGGATGGGGGGGCTATGGCTACACCTTC. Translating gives CASSLKGQGWGGYGYTF.

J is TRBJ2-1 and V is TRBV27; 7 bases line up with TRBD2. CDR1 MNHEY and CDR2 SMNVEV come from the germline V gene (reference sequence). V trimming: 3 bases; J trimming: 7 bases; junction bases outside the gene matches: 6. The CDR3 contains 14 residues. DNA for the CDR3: TGTGCCAGCAGTTTGGCGGGAGTGGGGAATGAGCAGTTCTTC. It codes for CASSLAGVGNEQFF.

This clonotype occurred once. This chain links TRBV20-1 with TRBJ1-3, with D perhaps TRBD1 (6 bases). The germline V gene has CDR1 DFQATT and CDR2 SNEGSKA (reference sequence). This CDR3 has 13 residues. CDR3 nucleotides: TGCGGTTCAATGGGACGGGGGCTTTCCACCATATATTTT. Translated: CGSMGRGLSTIYF.

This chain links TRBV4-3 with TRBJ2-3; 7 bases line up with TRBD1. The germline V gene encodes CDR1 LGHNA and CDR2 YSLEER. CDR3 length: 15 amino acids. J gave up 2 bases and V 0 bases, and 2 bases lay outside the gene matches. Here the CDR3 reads CASSQEDRPTDTQYF. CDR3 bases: TGCGCCAGCAGCCAAGAGGACAGGCCCACAGATACGCAGTATTTT.

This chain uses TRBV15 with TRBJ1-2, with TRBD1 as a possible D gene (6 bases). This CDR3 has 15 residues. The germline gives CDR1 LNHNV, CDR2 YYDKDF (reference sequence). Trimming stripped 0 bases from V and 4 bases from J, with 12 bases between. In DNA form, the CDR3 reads TGTGCCACCAGCAGAGATAGACAGGCAGTCTATGGCTACACCTTC. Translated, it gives CATSRDRQAVYGYTF.

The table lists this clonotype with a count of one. CDR3 DNA sequence: TGTGCCAGCAGCCGTCAGGGTTTCCACGAGCAGTACTTC. Its translation is CASSRQGFHEQYF. The chain combines TRBV9 with TRBJ2-7, with D possibly being TRBD1 (5 bases). The CDR3 contains 13 residues. V lost 4 bases and J 5 bases, leaving 13 bases between the germline ends. CDR1 SGDLS and CDR2 YYNGEE come from the germline V gene. The full variable domain, completed using reference TRBV9 and TRBJ2-7, is DSGVTQTPKHLITATGQRVTLRCSPRSGDLSVYWYQQSLDQGLQFLIQYYNGEERAKGNILERFSAQQFPDLHSELNLSSLELGDSALYFCASSRQGFHEQYFGPGTRLTVT.

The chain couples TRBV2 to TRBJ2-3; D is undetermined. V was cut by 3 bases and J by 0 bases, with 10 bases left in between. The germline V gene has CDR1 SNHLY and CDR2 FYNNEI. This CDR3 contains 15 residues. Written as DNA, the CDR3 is TGTGCCAGCAGTGATGGGGTTACTAGCACAGATACGCAGTATTTT. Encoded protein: CASSDGVTSTDTQYF.

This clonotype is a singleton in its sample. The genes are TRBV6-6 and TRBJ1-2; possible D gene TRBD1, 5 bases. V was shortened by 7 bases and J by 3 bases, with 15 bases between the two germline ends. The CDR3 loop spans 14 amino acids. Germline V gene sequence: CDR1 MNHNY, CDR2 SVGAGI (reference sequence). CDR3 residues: CASTSPGFDYGYTF. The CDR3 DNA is TGTGCCAGCACCTCCCCAGGGTTTGACTATGGCTACACCTTC.

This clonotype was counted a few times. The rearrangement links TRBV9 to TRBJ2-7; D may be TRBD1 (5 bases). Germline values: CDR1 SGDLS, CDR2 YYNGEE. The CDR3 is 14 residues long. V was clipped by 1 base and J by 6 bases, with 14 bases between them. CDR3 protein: CASSVYEQGGEQYF. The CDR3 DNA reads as TGTGCCAGCAGCGTATACGAGCAGGGCGGCGAGCAGTACTTC.